The rows below give T cell receptor beta chains drawn from one sample of a study of T cell repertoires in cytomegalovirus infection. TCRdb processed the reads anew with MiXCR; each CDR3 protein has one entry. The sample carries hundreds of thousands of distinct CDR3 sequences, about a sixth recorded once. The sequenced sample was PBMCs. The receptors stem from a human donor in good health (CMV status not recorded). Some clones in this sample may be carry-over from other donors' samples. Both conserved end residues are part of each CDR3. A D gene is named only where the DNA matches it firmly. Expanded clones are given a class, and other clones once, few, many or no size at all.

TRBV12-3/TRBV12-4,TRBD2,TRBJ2-5,many,CASSFWASGNQETQYF,TGTGCCAGCAGTTTTTGGGCTAGCGGGAACCAAGAGACCCAGTACTTC
TRBV7-9,TRBD2,TRBJ2-3,many,CASSLAAGEVWTDTQYF,TGTGCCAGCAGCTTAGCAGCGGGGGAGGTGTGGACAGATACGCAGTATTTT
TRBV9,.,TRBJ1-1,.,CASSAGRGTEAFF,TGTGCCAGCAGCGCCGGTAGGGGGACTGAAGCTTTCTTT
TRBV7-2,.,TRBJ1-1,many,CASSRDVRAPMNTEAFF,TGTGCCAGCAGCAGGGACGTCCGAGCCCCGATGAACACTGAAGCTTTCTTT
TRBV28,.,TRBJ1-5,.,CASSWGARDQPQHF,TGTGCCAGCAGTTGGGGGGCGCGCGATCAGCCCCAGCATTTT
TRBV10-3,.,TRBJ2-5,.,CAISEGDGWETQYF,TGTGCCATCAGTGAGGGGGATGGGTGGGAGACCCAGTACTTC
TRBV6-1,TRBD2,TRBJ2-2,few,CASMRGDTGELFF,TGTGCCAGCATGCGGGGGGACACCGGGGAGCTGTTTTTT
TRBV20-1,.,TRBJ1-2,.,CTIGGPNYGYTF,TGCACAATTGGGGGGCCCAACTATGGCTACACCTTC
TRBV7-2,.,TRBJ2-3,many,CASSYRPLDTQYF,TGTGCCAGCAGCTACCGACCTCTAGATACGCAGTATTTT
TRBV10-3,TRBD1,TRBJ2-4,few,CAINPGQGNVQYF,TGTGCCATAAACCCGGGACAGGGTAACGTTCAGTACTTC
TRBV7-8,.,TRBJ2-1,many,CASSLELTAVFREQFF,TGTGCCAGCAGCTTAGAACTAACCGCCGTCTTTCGTGAGCAGTTCTTC
TRBV7-8,.,TRBJ1-4,.,CASSSFTREVNEKLFF,TGTGCCAGCAGCTCCTTTACAAGGGAGGTTAATGAAAAACTGTTTTTT
TRBV20-1,TRBD2,TRBJ2-7,.,CSARDYGLAGGNYEQYF,TGCAGTGCTAGAGATTATGGGCTAGCGGGGGGGAACTACGAGCAGTACTTC
TRBV4-1,.,TRBJ2-1,.,CASSQWNFGVTYNEQFF,TGCGCCAGCAGCCAATGGAACTTCGGGGTCACCTACAATGAGCAGTTCTTC
TRBV6-5,TRBD1,TRBJ1-1,few,CASSKTGLGRNTEAFF,TGTGCCAGCAGTAAGACAGGGTTGGGGCGGAACACTGAAGCTTTCTTT
TRBV2,TRBD1,TRBJ1-1,few,CASSPSPRDSFTEAFF,TGTGCCAGCAGCCCTAGCCCCCGGGACAGTTTTACTGAAGCTTTCTTT
TRBV7-2,TRBD1,TRBJ2-3,few,CASSSLQGAGTDTQYF,TGTGCCAGCAGCTCATTACAGGGGGCGGGCACAGATACGCAGTATTTT
TRBV7-8,TRBD2,TRBJ2-5,many,CASSLGTGTSVETQYF,TGTGCCAGCAGCTTAGGAACCGGGACTAGCGTAGAGACCCAGTACTTC
TRBV28,.,TRBJ1-5,many,CASSWGRQDQPQHF,TGTGCCAGCAGTTGGGGACGGCAAGATCAGCCCCAGCATTTT
TRBV6-2/TRBV6-3,.,TRBJ2-1,few,CASSYGRLREQFF,TGTGCCAGCAGTTACGGGAGACTCCGTGAGCAGTTCTTC
TRBV4-2,.,TRBJ1-6,many,CASSQDPGSYSPLHF,TGTGCCAGCAGCCAAGATCCGGGTTCCTATTCACCCCTCCACTTT
TRBV7-9,.,TRBJ2-7,.,CASSLLGAGAYEQYF,TGTGCCAGCAGCTTGCTCGGGGCAGGAGCCTACGAGCAGTACTTC
TRBV6-1,.,TRBJ1-2,many,CASSDRPGRNYGYTF,TGTGCCAGCAGTGACCGCCCAGGACGCAACTATGGCTACACCTTC
TRBV7-9,TRBD2,TRBJ2-7,.,CASSRFSGGAHEQYF,TGTGCCAGCAGCCGATTTAGCGGGGGGGCCCACGAGCAGTACTTC
TRBV7-2,.,TRBJ2-2,many,CASSLAGLGELFF,TGTGCCAGCAGCTTAGCAGGCCTCGGGGAGCTGTTTTTT
TRBV27,.,TRBJ1-1,many,CASSLRLTRAFF,TGTGCCAGCAGTTTGAGGTTGACCCGAGCTTTCTTT
TRBV10-3,TRBD1,TRBJ2-7,.,CATKDPNRDRLYEQYF,TGTGCCACCAAAGACCCTAACCGGGACAGGCTCTACGAGCAGTACTTC
TRBV28,TRBD1,TRBJ2-2,many,CASSYRGLSTGELFF,TGTGCCAGCAGTTACAGGGGATTGAGCACCGGGGAGCTGTTTTTT
TRBV7-6,.,TRBJ1-1,many,CASSPLQGGITEAFF,TGTGCCAGCAGCCCGCTACAGGGTGGTATCACTGAAGCTTTCTTT
TRBV12-3/TRBV12-4,TRBD1,TRBJ2-6,.,CATGTGALPGANVLTF,TGTGCCACCGGGACAGGGGCACTCCCTGGGGCCAACGTCCTGACTTTC
TRBV12-3/TRBV12-4,TRBD2,TRBJ2-2,many,CASSWLGLASGELFF,TGTGCCAGCAGTTGGTTGGGACTAGCAAGCGGGGAGCTGTTTTTT
TRBV5-1,TRBD1,TRBJ2-7,many,CASRRTGGVYEQYF,TGCGCCAGCAGGAGAACAGGGGGCGTCTACGAGCAGTACTTC
TRBV12-3/TRBV12-4,.,TRBJ2-1,few,CASSLSDITYNEQFF,TGTGCCAGCAGTTTATCAGACATCACCTACAATGAGCAGTTCTTC
TRBV12-3/TRBV12-4,.,TRBJ1-2,few,CASTRDRIYGYTF,TGTGCCAGCACCAGAGACAGGATCTATGGCTACACCTTC
TRBV5-4,.,TRBJ2-1,.,CASSFGTHDNEQFF,TGTGCCAGCAGCTTTGGGACACATGACAATGAGCAGTTCTTC
TRBV25-1,.,TRBJ1-1,many,CASSELTGTQNTEAFF,TGTGCCAGCAGTGAATTAACAGGGACGCAGAACACTGAAGCTTTCTTT
TRBV10-3,.,TRBJ2-7,many,CAISGRGLVEQYF,TGTGCCATCAGTGGTCGGGGTTTGGTCGAGCAGTACTTC
TRBV7-2,.,TRBJ2-3,many,CASSLAQTSGTDTQYF,TGTGCCAGCAGCTTAGCGCAGACGTCCGGCACAGATACGCAGTATTTT
TRBV2,TRBD1,TRBJ2-2,.,CAGGQGAPGELFF,TGTGCCGGGGGGCAGGGGGCTCCCGGGGAGCTGTTTTTT
TRBV7-2,TRBD1,TRBJ1-3,.,CASSTHSTGVENTIYF,TGTGCCAGCAGCACTCATTCGACAGGGGTAGAAAACACCATATATTTT
TRBV4-3,.,TRBJ2-7,many,CASSQDRGSHEQYF,TGCGCCAGCAGCCAAGATCGGGGTTCGCACGAGCAGTACTTC
TRBV28,.,TRBJ1-6,few,CASSFGTRNSPLHF,TGTGCCAGCAGTTTTGGGACGAGAAATTCACCCCTCCACTTT
TRBV12-3/TRBV12-4,.,TRBJ1-1,many,CASSFSWAGTEAFF,TGTGCCAGCAGTTTTTCCTGGGCGGGAACTGAAGCTTTCTTT
TRBV7-8,.,TRBJ1-5,many,CASSLVGGSFQPQHF,TGTGCCAGCAGCTTAGTGGGGGGGAGCTTTCAGCCCCAGCATTTT
TRBV13,.,TRBJ1-2,.,CATASFPGDYGYTF,TGTGCTACCGCCAGTTTCCCGGGGGACTATGGCTACACCTTC
TRBV7-2,.,TRBJ2-3,many,CASSLTRGDTDTQYF,TGTGCCAGCAGCTTGACGCGAGGGGACACAGATACGCAGTATTTT
TRBV7-2,.,TRBJ1-5,many,CASSPDGNSNQPQHF,TGTGCCAGCAGCCCCGACGGGAATAGCAATCAGCCCCAGCATTTT
TRBV3-1,.,TRBJ2-5,.,CASSQDWATQETQYF,TGTGCCAGCAGCCAAGATTGGGCGACACAAGAGACCCAGTACTTC
TRBV28,.,TRBJ1-1,many,CASSFSTLEAFF,TGTGCCAGCAGTTTTTCTACACTCGAAGCTTTCTTT
TRBV3-1,.,TRBJ2-5,few,CASSYGTYQETQYF,TGTGCCAGCAGCTACGGGACGTACCAAGAGACCCAGTACTTC
TRBV20-1,.,TRBJ2-7,once,CSARDGGKVGSSYEQYF,TGCAGTGCTAGAGATGGGGGAAAGGTCGGAAGCTCCTACGAGCAGTACTTC
TRBV18,.,TRBJ2-5,.,CASSPRGSGRGETQYF,TGTGCCAGCTCACCGAGGGGGTCCGGTCGGGGTGAGACCCAGTACTTC
TRBV18,.,TRBJ2-6,many,CASSPRGATSGANVLTF,TGTGCCAGCTCACCCAGGGGCGCCACCTCTGGGGCCAACGTCCTGACTTTC
TRBV5-1,.,TRBJ2-3,few,CASRTGTLSTDTQYF,TGCGCCAGCAGAACCGGGACATTAAGCACAGATACGCAGTATTTT
TRBV20-1,.,TRBJ2-3,.,CSARLNGDTQYF,TGCAGTGCTAGATTAAACGGGGATACGCAGTATTTT
TRBV7-2,.,TRBJ2-5,many,CASIVGETQYF,TGTGCCAGTATTGTCGGAGAGACCCAGTACTTC
TRBV5-1,TRBD1,TRBJ1-1,many,CASSLLPGQGARVPEAFF,TGCGCCAGCAGCTTACTACCCGGACAGGGGGCGAGAGTGCCTGAAGCTTTCTTT
TRBV28,.,TRBJ2-1,many,CASSLYYNEQFF,TGTGCCAGCAGTTTATACTACAATGAGCAGTTCTTC
TRBV11-3,TRBD1,TRBJ2-1,many,CASSSVYTGQGYNEQFF,TGTGCCAGCAGCTCGGTTTACACGGGACAGGGGTACAATGAGCAGTTCTTC